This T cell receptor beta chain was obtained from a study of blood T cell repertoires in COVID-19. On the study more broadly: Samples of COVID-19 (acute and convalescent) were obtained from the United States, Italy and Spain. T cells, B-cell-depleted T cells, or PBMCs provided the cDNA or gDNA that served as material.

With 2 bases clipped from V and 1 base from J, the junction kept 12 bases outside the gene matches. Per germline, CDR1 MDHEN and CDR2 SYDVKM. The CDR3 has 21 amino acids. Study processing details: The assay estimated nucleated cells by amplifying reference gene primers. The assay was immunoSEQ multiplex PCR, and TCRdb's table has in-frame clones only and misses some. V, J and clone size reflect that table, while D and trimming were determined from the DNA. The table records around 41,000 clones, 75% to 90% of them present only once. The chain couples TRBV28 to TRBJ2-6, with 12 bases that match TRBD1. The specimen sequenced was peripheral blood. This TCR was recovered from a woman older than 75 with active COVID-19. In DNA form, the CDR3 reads TGTGCCAGCAGTTTAGAATGGGGTATGGGACAGGGGGCTTCTGGGGCCAACGTCCTGACTTTC. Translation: CASSLEWGMGQGASGANVLTF.